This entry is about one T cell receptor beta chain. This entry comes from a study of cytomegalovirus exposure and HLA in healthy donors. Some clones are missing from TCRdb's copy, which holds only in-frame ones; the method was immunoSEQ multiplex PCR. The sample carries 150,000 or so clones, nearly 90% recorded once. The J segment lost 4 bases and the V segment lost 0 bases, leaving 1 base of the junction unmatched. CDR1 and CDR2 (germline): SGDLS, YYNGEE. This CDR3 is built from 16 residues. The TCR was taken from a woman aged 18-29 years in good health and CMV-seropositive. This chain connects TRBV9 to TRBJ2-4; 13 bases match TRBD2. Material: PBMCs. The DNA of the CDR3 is TGTGCCAGCAGCGTAGGGACTAGCGGGGGAAAAAACATTCAGTACTTC. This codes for CASSVGTSGGKNIQYF.